Each of the 29 T cell receptor beta chains below was sequenced from the same sample in a study of cytomegalovirus exposure and HLA in healthy donors. The PCR made use of 60 Vbeta and 13 Jbeta primers. Using immunoSEQ multiplex PCR, the repertoire was profiled, and TCRdb retains in-frame clones only, with some absent. The sample carries about 160,000 clones, 71% recorded once. Input material: PBMCs. These receptors were collected from a woman aged 25 to 39 in good health and CMV-seronegative.

This clone was observed a few times. The chain links TRBV4-3 to TRBJ1-2; 7 bases align to TRBD1. The trim removed 3 bases at V and 7 bases at J, leaving 5 bases unmatched. Looked up from germline, CDR1 is LGHNA and CDR2 is YSLEER. This CDR3 has 13 amino acids. CDR3: CASSHTTGSGYTF. Written as DNA, the CDR3 is TGCGCCAGCAGCCACACGACAGGGTCTGGCTACACCTTC.

The V call is TRBV7-9, the J call TRBJ1-1, with D possibly being TRBD1 (5 bases). V lost 5 bases, J lost 2 bases, and 12 bases lay in between. The CDR3 length is 14 residues. The germline gives CDR1 SEHNR, CDR2 FQNEAQ (reference sequence). CDR3 nucleotides: TGTGCCAGCAGCCAGACAGCAGTTAACACTGAAGCTTTCTTT. Translating gives CASSQTAVNTEAFF.

In its sample, this clone was seen once. The chain carries TRBV4-1 and TRBJ1-5, with TRBD1 identical over 7 bases. With V trimmed by 4 bases and J by 10 bases, 19 bases remained unmatched. This CDR3 is built from 17 residues. Per the germline V gene, CDR1 is MGHRA and CDR2 is YSYEKL. The CDR3 is CASSPLPTGLSIIPQHF. In DNA, the CDR3 is TGCGCCAGCAGCCCATTACCGACAGGGCTAAGTATCATACCCCAGCATTTT.

This clone has a handful of counts. The genes are TRBV18 and TRBJ2-7; 7 positions match TRBD2. The CDR3 spans 17 residues. V shed 3 bases and J 1 base; nucleotides not matched to a gene: 12. CDR1 KGHSH and CDR2 LQKENI come from the germline V gene. This CDR3 is CASSPRGGSPESYEQYF. The CDR3, as DNA: TGTGCCAGCTCACCGAGGGGAGGGTCCCCCGAGTCCTACGAGCAGTACTTC.

This chain connects TRBV5-1 to TRBJ2-3; a possible D gene is TRBD2 (6 bases). Trimming stripped 0 bases from V and 2 bases from J, with 13 bases between. The germline CDR1 and CDR2 sequences are SGHRS and YFSETQ. This CDR3 contains 16 residues. CDR3: CASSLAGGSPTDTQYF. The DNA of the CDR3 is TGCGCCAGCAGCTTGGCCGGGGGTTCCCCCACAGATACGCAGTATTTT.

This clone was detected once. The chain employs TRBV6-5 and TRBJ2-1, with D maybe TRBD1 (6 bases). This CDR3 is 12 amino acids long. The V and J ends lost 2 bases and 14 bases respectively, with 13 bases between them. CDR1 and CDR2 (germline): MNHEY, SVGAGI. This chain's CDR3 is CASSYRGLREFF. CDR3 in DNA: TGTGCCAGCAGTTACAGGGGGTTAAGAGAGTTCTTC.

The CDR3 bases are TGTGCCAGCAGTGAAACAACAGGGGTCGGAAACACCATATATTTT. Protein: CASSETTGVGNTIYF. The chain links TRBV6-1 to TRBJ1-3; 7 bases line up with TRBD1. Germline V CDR1 and CDR2: MNHNS, SASEGT. CDR3 size: 15 residues. V gave up 2 bases and J gave up 4 bases; unmatched junction bases: 5.

The chain combines TRBV29-1 with TRBJ2-7; a possible D gene is TRBD2 (5 bases). Germline V lookup: CDR1 SQVTM, CDR2 ANQGSEA. The CDR3 totals 13 residues. The ends were cut back, 0 bases at V and 3 bases at J, with 9 bases in the middle. This chain's CDR3 is CSVEDVRDYEQYF. The CDR3 DNA follows: TGCAGCGTTGAAGATGTCCGGGACTACGAGCAGTACTTC.

The chain recombines TRBV7-6 with TRBJ2-7; D remains unclear. CDR1 and CDR2 (germline): SGHVS, FNYEAQ. The ends were cut back, 1 base at V and 6 bases at J, with 10 bases in the middle. The CDR3 totals 13 residues. The CDR3 sequence: CASSLDMIGEQYF. DNA of the CDR3: TGTGCCAGCAGCTTAGATATGATCGGCGAGCAGTACTTC.

This sequence joins TRBV5-4 and TRBJ1-1; no clear D gene. Between the trimmed V and J ends, which lost 0 bases and 4 bases, there was a span of 7 bases. Germline-derived CDR1 and CDR2 are SGHNT and YYREEE (reference sequence). This CDR3 comprises 13 residues. DNA for the CDR3: TGTGCCAGCAGCTTGGACGCGGGCACTGAAGCTTTCTTT. Protein: CASSLDAGTEAFF. Using reference TRBV5-4 and TRBJ1-1 for the parts outside the CDR3, the full variable domain is ETGVTQSPTHLIKTRGQQVTLRCSSQSGHNTVSWYQQALGQGPQFIFQYYREEENGRGNFPPRFSGLQFPNYSSELNVNALELDDSALYLCASSLDAGTEAFFGQGTRLTVV.

This chain connects TRBV19 to TRBJ2-1; 14 bases line up with TRBD2. CDR3 length: 17 amino acids. Germline assignment: CDR1 LNHDA and CDR2 SQIVND (reference sequence). V shed 6 bases, J shed 5 bases, and the junction held 9 bases outside the gene matches. CDR3 DNA: TGTGCCAGTAGGCACCTCTGGACTAGCGGGGGGCACAATGAGCAGTTCTTC. Translating it yields CASRHLWTSGGHNEQFF.

The chain uses TRBV29-1 and TRBJ2-4, with D unresolved. The CDR3 sequence is 12 residues long. Trimming removed 5 bases at V and 1 base at J, with 6 bases between. Germline V gene data show CDR1 as SQVTM and CDR2 as ANQGSEA. The CDR3 loop reads CSVPSAKNIQYF. The CDR3 coding sequence is TGCAGCGTTCCCTCGGCCAAAAACATTCAGTACTTC.

The V and J genes are TRBV18 and TRBJ2-7, with 11 bases lining up with TRBD2. Looked up from germline, CDR1 is KGHSH and CDR2 is LQKENI. The V segment lost 6 bases and the J segment 3 bases; nucleotides outside the gene matches: 7. This CDR3 has 15 amino acids. The CDR3 spells CASSPLAGGRYEQYF. The CDR3 coding sequence is TGTGCCAGCTCGCCTCTAGCGGGAGGACGCTACGAGCAGTACTTC.

This clone showed up just once. At one end, the junction sequence differs from germline, possibly due to a read error. The chain is built from TRBV5-8 and TRBJ2-1; no clear D gene. Germline CDR1 is SGHTS and CDR2 is YDEGEE. CDR3 length: 11 amino acids. The CDR3 nucleotides are TGTGCCAGCAGCCCATACAACGAGCAGTTCTTC. Its protein is CASSPYNEQFF. Full variable domain (missing parts from reference TRBV5-8 and TRBJ2-1): EAGVTQSPTHLIKTRGQQATLRCSPISGHTSVYWYQQALGLGLQFLLWYDEGEERNRGNFPPRFSGRQFPNYSSELNVNALELEDSALYLCASSPYNEQFFGPGTRLTVL.

The chain couples TRBV5-1 to TRBJ2-5; TRBD1 matches 10 bases. CDR1 and CDR2 from the germline V gene are SGHRS and YFSETQ. J gave up 5 bases and V 5 bases, and 9 bases lay outside the gene matches. The CDR3 sequence is 15 residues long. The CDR3 nucleotides are TGCGCCAGCAGATCCGGGACAGGGGCTTCGGAGACCCAGTACTTC. Its translation: CASRSGTGASETQYF.

The rearrangement joins TRBV28 to TRBJ1-2, with 8 nucleotides matching TRBD1. Germline assignment: CDR1 MDHEN and CDR2 SYDVKM. The CDR3 loop spans 14 amino acids. J gave up 5 bases and V 3 bases, and 5 bases lay outside the gene matches. CDR3 sequence: CASSFAGGGYGYTF. The CDR3 DNA is TGTGCCAGCAGTTTTGCAGGGGGCGGGTATGGCTACACCTTC.

This chain uses TRBV7-9 with TRBJ1-5, with 8 bases identical to TRBD1. Germline lookup yields CDR1 SEHNR and CDR2 FQNEAQ (reference sequence). This CDR3 has 17 residues. Losses at the gene ends were 3 bases for V and 0 bases for J; bases not matched to a gene: 7. Written as DNA, the CDR3 is TGTGCCAGCAGCTTCACAGGGGGGAGGTATAGCAATCAGCCCCAGCATTTT. Translation: CASSFTGGRYSNQPQHF. Full variable domain (remainder filled in from reference TRBV7-9 and TRBJ1-5): DTGVSQNPRHKITKRGQNVTFRCDPISEHNRLYWYRQTLGQGPEFLTYFQNEAQLEKSRLLSDRFSAERPKGSFSTLEIQRTEQGDSAMYLCASSFTGGRYSNQPQHFGDGTRLSIL.

The rearrangement uses TRBV5-1 and TRBJ2-5; TRBD1 is a possible D gene (6 bases). CDR1 is SGHRS, CDR2 YFSETQ, per germline. The CDR3 length is 14 residues. Trimming removed 4 bases from V and 3 bases from J, with 13 bases in between. Here the CDR3 reads CASSPPGAEETQYF. The CDR3 region has the DNA TGCGCCAGCAGCCCTCCAGGGGCGGAAGAGACCCAGTACTTC.

The chain recombines TRBV28 with TRBJ1-1, with D unclear. Looked up from germline, CDR1 is MDHEN and CDR2 is SYDVKM. The V end was cut by 7 bases, the J end by 10 bases, with 25 bases between. The CDR3 is 15 residues long. DNA for the CDR3: TGTGCCAGCACTCGTCGGGATCTTAGAGAACTGGGAGCTTTCTTT. It translates to CASTRRDLRELGAFF. The whole variable domain, filled in from reference TRBV28 and TRBJ1-1, reads DVKVTQSSRYLVKRTGEKVFLECVQDMDHENMFWYRQDPGLGLRLIYFSYDVKMKEKGDIPEGYSVSREKKERFSLILESASTNQTSMYLCASTRRDLRELGAFFGQGTRLTVV.

This rearrangement joins TRBV2 to TRBJ1-4; 7 bases agree with TRBD1. The CDR3 is 14 amino acids. V shed 3 bases and J 3 bases; nucleotides not matched to a gene: 1. Germline V CDR1 and CDR2: SNHLY, FYNNEI. CDR3 DNA sequence: TGTGCCAGCAGTGACAGGGGGGCTAATGAAAAACTGTTTTTT. It translates to CASSDRGANEKLFF.

The genes are TRBV2 and TRBJ2-3; 8 nucleotides align to TRBD2. Looked up from germline, CDR1 is SNHLY and CDR2 is FYNNEI. The CDR3 contains 16 residues. The V gene end was trimmed by 1 base and the J gene end by 1 base; junction bases not matched to a gene: 4. For the CDR3, the DNA is TGTGCCAGCAGTGAAGGGGTAGCGGGACGCACAGATACGCAGTATTTT. It translates to CASSEGVAGRTDTQYF.

This chain links TRBV4-2 with TRBJ2-1; TRBD2 aligns across 14 bases. The CDR3 has 16 residues. Germline V lookup: CDR1 LGHNA, CDR2 YNFKEQ. The trim removed 3 bases at V and 8 bases at J, leaving 6 bases unmatched. The CDR3 nucleotides are TGTGCCAGCAGCCACCGACTAGCGGGAGGGCCAGATGAGCAGTTCTTC. Translated: CASSHRLAGGPDEQFF.

J is TRBJ2-7 and V is TRBV28; a possible D gene is TRBD2 (6 bases). This CDR3 comprises 14 residues. Germline V gene lookup returns CDR1 MDHEN and CDR2 SYDVKM. V was trimmed by 2 bases and J by 1 base, leaving 9 bases between them. CDR3 sequence: CASSLGGTSYEQYF. In DNA form, the CDR3 reads TGTGCCAGCAGTTTAGGCGGGACTTCCTACGAGCAGTACTTC. The variable domain in full, with the rest retrieved from reference TRBV28 and TRBJ2-7, is DVKVTQSSRYLVKRTGEKVFLECVQDMDHENMFWYRQDPGLGLRLIYFSYDVKMKEKGDIPEGYSVSREKKERFSLILESASTNQTSMYLCASSLGGTSYEQYFGPGTRLTVT.

This rearrangement joins TRBV29-1 to TRBJ2-7, with 8 bases aligning to TRBD2. Germline assignment: CDR1 SQVTM and CDR2 ANQGSEA. CDR3 length: 15 residues. V shed 5 bases and J 4 bases; nucleotides not matched to a gene: 13. DNA of the CDR3: TGCAGCGTTTACACTTTAGCGGGAAGTTGGTACGAGCAGTACTTC. Translating it yields CSVYTLAGSWYEQYF.

This clone was observed a handful of times. The chain is built from TRBV2 and TRBJ1-5; no clear D gene. The germline V and J ends were trimmed by 2 bases and 5 bases, with 10 bases remaining between them. The CDR3 contains 14 residues. The germline V gene has CDR1 SNHLY and CDR2 FYNNEI. The CDR3 loop is CASSEITGDQPQHF. Here the CDR3 DNA reads TGTGCCAGCAGTGAAATTACCGGAGATCAGCCCCAGCATTTT.

This clone appeared a single time. The V and J genes are TRBV4-2 and TRBJ2-2; TRBD1 matches at 7 bases. The germline V gene has CDR1 LGHNA and CDR2 YNFKEQ. This CDR3 spans 15 amino acids. Germline trimming cut 4 bases from V and 5 bases from J; bases unmatched to any gene: 7. Written as DNA, the CDR3 is TGTGCCAGCAGCCCACGGGACAGAGAGACCGGGGAGCTGTTTTTT. It specifies CASSPRDRETGELFF.

This sequence joins TRBV13 and TRBJ2-7; TRBD2 agrees at 14 bases. Unmatched junction bases numbered 5, after V lost 5 bases and J lost 2 bases. This CDR3 has 16 amino acids. Germline V CDR1 and CDR2: PRHDT, FYEKMQ (reference sequence). CDR3 protein: CASSLGLAGVAYEQYF. In DNA, the CDR3 is TGTGCCAGCAGCCTGGGACTAGCGGGAGTGGCCTACGAGCAGTACTTC.

This chain uses TRBV18 with TRBJ1-1; 8 bases match TRBD1. Trimming cost V 3 bases and J 5 bases; bases outside gene matches: 8. The germline CDR1 and CDR2 sequences are KGHSH and LQKENI. The CDR3 is 15 residues long. The CDR3 reads CASSPIGQGATEAFF. The CDR3, as DNA: TGTGCCAGCTCACCCATAGGGCAGGGGGCGACTGAAGCTTTCTTT. The full variable domain, completed using reference TRBV18 and TRBJ1-1, is NAGVMQNPRHLVRRRGQEARLRCSPMKGHSHVYWYRQLPEEGLKFMVYLQKENIIDESGMPKERFSAEFPKEGPSILRIQQVVRGDSAAYFCASSPIGQGATEAFFGQGTRLTVV.

There are a few counts of this clone. V usage is TRBV16 and J usage is TRBJ2-7, with 12 nucleotides matching TRBD2. Germline-derived CDR1 and CDR2 are KGHSY and FQNENV. Trimming cost V 0 bases and J 0 bases; bases outside gene matches: 3. This CDR3 contains 17 residues. The CDR3 nucleotides are TGTGCCAGCAGCCAATCGGGACTAGCGGGTGGCTCCTACGAGCAGTACTTC. Its translation: CASSQSGLAGGSYEQYF.